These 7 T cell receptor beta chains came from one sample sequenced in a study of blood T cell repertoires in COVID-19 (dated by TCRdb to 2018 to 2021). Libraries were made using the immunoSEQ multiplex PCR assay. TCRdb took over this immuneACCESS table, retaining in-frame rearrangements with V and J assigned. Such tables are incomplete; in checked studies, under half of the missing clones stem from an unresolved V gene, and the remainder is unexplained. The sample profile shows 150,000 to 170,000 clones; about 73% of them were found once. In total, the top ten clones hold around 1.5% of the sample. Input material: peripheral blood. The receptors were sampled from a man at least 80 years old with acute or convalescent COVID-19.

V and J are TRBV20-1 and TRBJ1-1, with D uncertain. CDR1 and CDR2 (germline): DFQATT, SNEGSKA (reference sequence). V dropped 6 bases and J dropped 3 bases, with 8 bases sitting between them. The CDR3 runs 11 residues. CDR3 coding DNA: TGCAGTGCCCTAGGCGACACTGAAGCTTTCTTT. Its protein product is CSALGDTEAFF.

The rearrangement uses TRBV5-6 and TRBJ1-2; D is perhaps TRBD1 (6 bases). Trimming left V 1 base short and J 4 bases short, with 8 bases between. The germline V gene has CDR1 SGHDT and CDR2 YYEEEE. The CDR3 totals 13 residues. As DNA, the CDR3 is TGTGCCAGCAGCTTGCAGGGGTTCTATGGCTACACCTTC. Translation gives CASSLQGFYGYTF. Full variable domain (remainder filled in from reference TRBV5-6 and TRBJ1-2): DAGVTQSPTHLIKTRGQQVTLRCSPKSGHDTVSWYQQALGQGPQFIFQYYEEEERQRGNFPDRFSGHQFPNYSSELNVNALLLGDSALYLCASSLQGFYGYTFGSGTRLTVV.

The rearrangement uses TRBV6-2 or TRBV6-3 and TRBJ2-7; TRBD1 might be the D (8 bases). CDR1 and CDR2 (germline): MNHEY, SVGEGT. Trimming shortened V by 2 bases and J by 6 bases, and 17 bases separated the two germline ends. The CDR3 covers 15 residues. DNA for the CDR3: TGTGCCAGCAGTTACCCACAGGACAGGGAGGGCGAGCAGTACTTC. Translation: CASSYPQDREGEQYF.

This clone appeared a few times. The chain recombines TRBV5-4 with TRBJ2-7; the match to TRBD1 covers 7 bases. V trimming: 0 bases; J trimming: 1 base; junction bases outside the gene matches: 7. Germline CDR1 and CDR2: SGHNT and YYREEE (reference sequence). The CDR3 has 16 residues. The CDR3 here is CASSLVAGGSSYEQYF. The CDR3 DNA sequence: TGTGCCAGCAGCTTGGTCGCAGGGGGTTCATCCTACGAGCAGTACTTC.

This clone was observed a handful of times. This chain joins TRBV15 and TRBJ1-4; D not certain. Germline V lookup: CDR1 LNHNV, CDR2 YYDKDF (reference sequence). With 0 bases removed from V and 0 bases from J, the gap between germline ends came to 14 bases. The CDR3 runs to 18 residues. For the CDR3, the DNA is TGTGCCACCAGCAGAGATCCCCTAGACGGTGCAACTAATGAAAAACTGTTTTTT. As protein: CATSRDPLDGATNEKLFF.

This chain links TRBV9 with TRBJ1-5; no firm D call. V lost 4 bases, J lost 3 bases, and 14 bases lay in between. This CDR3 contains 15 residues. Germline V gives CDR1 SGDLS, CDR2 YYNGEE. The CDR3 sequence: CASSLSGSYNQPQHF. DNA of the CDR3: TGTGCCAGCAGCCTCAGTGGCAGTTACAATCAGCCCCAGCATTTT.

CDR3 coding DNA: TGTGCCAGCAGCGGCGGGGGATCCTACGAGCAGTACGTC. As protein: CASSGGGSYEQYV. V gene TRBV11-1 combines with J gene TRBJ2-7; TRBD2 agrees at 7 bases. CDR1 and CDR2 (germline): SGHAT, FQDESV (reference sequence). This CDR3 has 13 amino acids. J gave up 1 base and V 5 bases, and 2 bases lay outside the gene matches.